This T cell receptor (beta chain) was sequenced during a study of post-analysis software for immune sequencing data. For the study at large: Relapsing-remitting, secondary progressive and progressive-relapsing forms made up the multiple sclerosis disease courses. Study-level findings and limits: Elevated frequency relative to controls characterized four or five TRBV segments in patients, TRBV5-6, TRBV5-1 and TRBV20-1 among them. Samples made in the same batch grouped tightly together by F measure. Controls had significantly higher normalized Chao1 diversity than multiple sclerosis patients.

Turning to this clonotype: Its antigen is still unknown.

Unique molecular identifiers were present in the TCR beta cDNA libraries. Input populations of roughly 1 to 11 million T cells gave rise to roughly 500,000 cDNA molecules. TCRdb reprocessed the PCR reads with MiXCR, giving one entry per CDR3 protein. The sample carries hundreds of thousands of distinct CDR3 sequences, 55% to 60% recorded once. From germline, CDR1 is MNHEY and CDR2 SVGEGT. The CDR3 has 15 residues. V was pared by 1 base and J by 4 bases, with 11 bases between. The chain is built from TRBV6-2 or TRBV6-3 and TRBJ1-5; maybe TRBD1 (6 bases). Sequencing was done on a sample of blood. This TCR derives from a girl aged 2-10 years with multiple sclerosis. The CDR3: CASSYYYRENQPQHF. DNA for the CDR3: TGTGCCAGCAGTTACTATTACAGGGAAAATCAGCCCCAGCATTTT.